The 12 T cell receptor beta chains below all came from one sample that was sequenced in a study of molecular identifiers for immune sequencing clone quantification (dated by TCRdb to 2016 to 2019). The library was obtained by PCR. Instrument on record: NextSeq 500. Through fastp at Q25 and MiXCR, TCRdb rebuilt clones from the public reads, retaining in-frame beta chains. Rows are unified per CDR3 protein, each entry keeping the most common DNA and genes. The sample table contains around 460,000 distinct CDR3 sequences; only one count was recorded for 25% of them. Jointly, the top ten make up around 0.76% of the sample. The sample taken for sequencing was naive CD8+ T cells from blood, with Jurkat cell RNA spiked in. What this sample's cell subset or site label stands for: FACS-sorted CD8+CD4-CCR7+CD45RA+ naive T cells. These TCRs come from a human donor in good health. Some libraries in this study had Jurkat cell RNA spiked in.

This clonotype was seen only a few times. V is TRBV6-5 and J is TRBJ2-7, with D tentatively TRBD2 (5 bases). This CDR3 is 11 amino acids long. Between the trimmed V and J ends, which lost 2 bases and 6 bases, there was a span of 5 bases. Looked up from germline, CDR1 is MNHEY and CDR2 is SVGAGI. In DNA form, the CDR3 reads TGTGCCAGCAGTTACCTAGCCGAGCAGTACTTC. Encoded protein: CASSYLAEQYF.

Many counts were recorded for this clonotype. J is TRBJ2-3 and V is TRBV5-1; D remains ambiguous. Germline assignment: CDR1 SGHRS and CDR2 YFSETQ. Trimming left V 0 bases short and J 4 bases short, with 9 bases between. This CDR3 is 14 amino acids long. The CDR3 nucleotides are TGCGCCAGCAGCTTGGGCCGGAATGCAGATACGCAGTATTTT. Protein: CASSLGRNADTQYF. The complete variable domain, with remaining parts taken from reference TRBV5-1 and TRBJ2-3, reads KAGVTQTPRYLIKTRGQQVTLSCSPISGHRSVSWYQQTPGQGLQFLFEYFSETQRNKGNFPGRFSGRQFSNSRSEMNVSTLELGDSALYLCASSLGRNADTQYFGPGTRLTVL.

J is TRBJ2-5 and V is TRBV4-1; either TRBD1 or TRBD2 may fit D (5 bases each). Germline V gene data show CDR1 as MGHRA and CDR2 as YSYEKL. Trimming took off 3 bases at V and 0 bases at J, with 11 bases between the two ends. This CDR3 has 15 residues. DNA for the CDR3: TGCGCCAGCAGCCATACTATGGGGGACCAAGAGACCCAGTACTTC. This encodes CASSHTMGDQETQYF.

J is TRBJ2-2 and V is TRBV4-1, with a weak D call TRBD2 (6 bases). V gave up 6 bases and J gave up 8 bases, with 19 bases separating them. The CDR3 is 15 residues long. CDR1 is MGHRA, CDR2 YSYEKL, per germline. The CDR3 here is CASSLGTASAGELFF. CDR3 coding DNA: TGCGCCAGCAGTCTGGGGACTGCATCGGCAGGGGAGCTGTTTTTT.

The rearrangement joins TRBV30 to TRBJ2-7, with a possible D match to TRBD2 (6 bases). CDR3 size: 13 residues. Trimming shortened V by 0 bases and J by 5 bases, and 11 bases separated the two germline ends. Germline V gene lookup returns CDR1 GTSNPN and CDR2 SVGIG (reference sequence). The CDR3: CAWSVLGGDEQYF. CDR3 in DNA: TGTGCCTGGAGTGTACTCGGAGGGGACGAGCAGTACTTC.

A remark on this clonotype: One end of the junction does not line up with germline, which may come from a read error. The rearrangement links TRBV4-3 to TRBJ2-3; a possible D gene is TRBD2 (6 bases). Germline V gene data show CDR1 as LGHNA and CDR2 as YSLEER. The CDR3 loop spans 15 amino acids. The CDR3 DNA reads TGCGCCAGCGGCCAAGGGACTTTGGGCACAGATACGCAGTATTTT. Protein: CASGQGTLGTDTQYF.

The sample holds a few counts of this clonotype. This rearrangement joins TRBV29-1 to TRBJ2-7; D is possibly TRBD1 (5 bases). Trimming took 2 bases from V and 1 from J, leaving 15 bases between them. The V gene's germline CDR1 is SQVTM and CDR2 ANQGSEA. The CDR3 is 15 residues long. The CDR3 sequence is CSVEIWGRRSYEQYF. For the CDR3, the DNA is TGCAGCGTTGAAATATGGGGCAGGCGATCCTACGAGCAGTACTTC.

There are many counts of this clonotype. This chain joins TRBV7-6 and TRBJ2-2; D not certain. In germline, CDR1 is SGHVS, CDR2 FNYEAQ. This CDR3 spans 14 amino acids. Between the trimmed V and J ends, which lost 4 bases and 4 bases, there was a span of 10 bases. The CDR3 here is CASSYGQFTGELFF. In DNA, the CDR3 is TGTGCCAGCAGCTACGGGCAGTTCACCGGGGAGCTGTTTTTT.

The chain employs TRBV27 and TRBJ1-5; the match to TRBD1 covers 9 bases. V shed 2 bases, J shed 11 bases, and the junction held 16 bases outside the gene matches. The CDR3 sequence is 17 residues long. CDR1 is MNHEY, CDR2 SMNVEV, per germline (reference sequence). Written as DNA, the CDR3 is TGTGCCAGCAGTTTAATTTCAAGGGGACAGGGTGGACAGTCCCAGCATTTT. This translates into CASSLISRGQGGQSQHF.

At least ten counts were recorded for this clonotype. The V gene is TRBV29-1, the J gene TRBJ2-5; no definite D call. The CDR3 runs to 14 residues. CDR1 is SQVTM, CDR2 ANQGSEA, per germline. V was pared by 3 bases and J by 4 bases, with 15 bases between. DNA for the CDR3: TGCAGCGTTGACGGTACACCCCCCGGAGAGACCCAGTACTTC. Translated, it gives CSVDGTPPGETQYF.

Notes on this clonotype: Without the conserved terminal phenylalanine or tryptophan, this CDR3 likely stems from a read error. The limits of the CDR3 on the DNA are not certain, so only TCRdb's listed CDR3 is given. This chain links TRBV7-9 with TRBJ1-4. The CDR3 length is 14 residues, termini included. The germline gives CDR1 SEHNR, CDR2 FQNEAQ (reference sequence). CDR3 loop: CASSPPPDKEKRFV.

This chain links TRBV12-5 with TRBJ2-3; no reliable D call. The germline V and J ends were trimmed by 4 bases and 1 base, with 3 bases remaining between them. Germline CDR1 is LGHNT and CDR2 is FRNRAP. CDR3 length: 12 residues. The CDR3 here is CASGSGTDTQYF. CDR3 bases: TGTGCTAGTGGTTCAGGCACAGATACGCAGTATTTT.